This T cell receptor beta chain was profiled in a study of Ad26.COV2.S vaccination and SARS-CoV-2 variants. Study-level findings and limits: Placebo recipients trailed vaccine recipients in spike-specific TCR breadth. Substantial breadth was reported for post-vaccination spike-specific CD8+ and CD4+ T cells.

This clone appeared a single time. The antigen remains unidentified. CDR1 SGHRS and CDR2 YFSETQ come from the germline V gene. With 4 bases removed from V and 0 bases from J, the gap between germline ends came to 13 bases. The CDR3 sequence is 15 residues long. The assay was immunoSEQ multiplex PCR, and TCRdb's table has in-frame clones only and misses some. In the table there are about 350,000 clones, about 92% of which are singletons. The V call is TRBV5-1, the J call TRBJ1-1; tentatively, D is TRBD1 (5 bases). This TCR was recovered from a human donor who had recovered from COVID-19. The starting material was peripheral blood, obtained after recovery from COVID-19. The CDR3 sequence is CASSQGLFMNTEAFF. The CDR3 DNA follows: TGCGCCAGCAGCCAGGGACTGTTCATGAACACTGAAGCTTTCTTT.